A single sample gave rise to the 30 T cell receptor beta chains below, sequenced in a study of cytomegalovirus exposure and HLA in healthy donors. It was with 60 Vbeta and 13 Jbeta primers that the PCR ran. Using immunoSEQ multiplex PCR, the repertoire was profiled, and TCRdb retains in-frame clones only, with some absent. Among about 120,000 clones listed, 70% to 80% were seen once. The sample taken for sequencing was PBMCs. These receptors came from a woman aged 18-29 years in good health and CMV-seronegative.

V and J are TRBV28 and TRBJ1-5; TRBD1 agrees at 9 bases. Germline loops: CDR1 MDHEN, CDR2 SYDVKM. The CDR3 is made up of 16 amino acids. Losses at the gene ends were 4 bases for V and 2 bases for J; bases not matched to a gene: 6. The CDR3 nucleotides are TGTGCCAGCAGTTCTCCGGGACAGGGACGCAATCAGCCCCAGCATTTT. Amino acids: CASSSPGQGRNQPQHF. Based on the CDR3 plus reference TRBV28 and TRBJ1-5, the full variable domain is DVKVTQSSRYLVKRTGEKVFLECVQDMDHENMFWYRQDPGLGLRLIYFSYDVKMKEKGDIPEGYSVSREKKERFSLILESASTNQTSMYLCASSSPGQGRNQPQHFGDGTRLSIL.

This clone turned up a few times. V gene TRBV27 combines with J gene TRBJ1-5, with D tentatively TRBD1 (6 bases). Germline CDR1 MNHEY, CDR2 SMNVEV (reference sequence). Trimming shortened V by 6 bases and J by 7 bases, and 22 bases separated the two germline ends. The CDR3 covers 16 residues. The CDR3 DNA follows: TGTGCCAGCAGATCTGGGGGCGGGGGCGCGGGGCAGCCCCAGCATTTT. This gives the protein CASRSGGGGAGQPQHF.

The rearrangement joins TRBV9 to TRBJ2-7; D is perhaps TRBD2 (6 bases). Trimming cost V 0 bases and J 2 bases, with 12 bases left between them. The CDR3 runs to 15 residues. Germline V lookup: CDR1 SGDLS, CDR2 YYNGEE. DNA of the CDR3: TGTGCCAGCAGCGTAGAGGAGGGTGCACCCTACGAGCAGTACTTC. Residues: CASSVEEGAPYEQYF.

V is TRBV11-2 and J is TRBJ1-3; the D is unclear. Trimming left V 6 bases short and J 1 base short, with 13 bases between. CDR1 is SGHAT and CDR2 is FQNNGV in the germline V gene. This CDR3 is built from 15 residues. In DNA form, the CDR3 reads TGTGCCAGCAGTCTATCCCGGGGTTCTGGAAACACCATATATTTT. Residues: CASSLSRGSGNTIYF.

The chain employs TRBV14 and TRBJ1-1, with D possibly matching TRBD1 (6 bases). This CDR3 has 16 residues. Looked up from germline, CDR1 is SGHDN and CDR2 is FVKESK. V was clipped by 1 base and J by 1 base, with 13 bases between them. Written as DNA, the CDR3 is TGTGCCAGCAGCCAAGTGGCGGGGGCCAGGAACACTGAAGCTTTCTTT. Its translation: CASSQVAGARNTEAFF.

V gene TRBV9 combines with J gene TRBJ1-2; 9 bases are a match to TRBD1. Looked up from germline, CDR1 is SGDLS and CDR2 is YYNGEE. The CDR3 is made up of 16 amino acids. Germline trimming cut 1 base from V and 9 bases from J; bases unmatched to any gene: 13. DNA of the CDR3: TGTGCCAGCAGCGTACTGTCGGGCGGGACAGGGAGACGCTACACCTTC. Translating it yields CASSVLSGGTGRRYTF.

With regard to this clone: The same CDR3 can be traced to other DNA sequences in this sample. CDR3 loop: CASSQDQVEAFF. The CDR3 nucleotides read TGCGCCAGCAGCCAAGATCAGGTTGAAGCTTTCTTT. The V gene is TRBV4-1, the J gene TRBJ1-1; D gene unclear. The CDR3 runs to 12 residues. The V gene's germline CDR1 is MGHRA and CDR2 YSYEKL. Trimming took off 0 bases at V and 7 bases at J, with 6 bases between the two ends.

In the case of this clone: Other DNA sequences in the sample encode the same CDR3. This chain uses TRBV30 with TRBJ2-5; D ambiguous. Germline V CDR1 and CDR2: GTSNPN, SVGIG (reference sequence). The CDR3 sequence is 11 residues long. Trimming removed 3 bases from V and 1 base from J, with 3 bases in between. CDR3 amino acids: CAWSLQETQYF. The CDR3 DNA follows: TGTGCCTGGAGCCTCCAAGAGACCCAGTACTTC.

CDR3 bases: TGTGCCAGCAGCAACCGGGACAGGGGAATCAATGAGCAGTTCTTC. It encodes CASSNRDRGINEQFF. The chain uses TRBV5-6 and TRBJ2-1; TRBD1 aligns across 10 bases. V shed 4 bases, J shed 6 bases, and the junction held 7 bases outside the gene matches. The CDR3 is 15 residues long. Germline CDR1 reads SGHDT; CDR2 reads YYEEEE. Supplemented by reference TRBV5-6 and TRBJ2-1, the full variable domain reads DAGVTQSPTHLIKTRGQQVTLRCSPKSGHDTVSWYQQALGQGPQFIFQYYEEEERQRGNFPDRFSGHQFPNYSSELNVNALLLGDSALYLCASSNRDRGINEQFFGPGTRLTVL.

The chain is built from TRBV5-1 and TRBJ2-2; the D gene is possibly TRBD1 (6 bases). V was pared by 4 bases and J by 0 bases, with 10 bases between. Germline CDR1 SGHRS, CDR2 YFSETQ. This CDR3 contains 15 residues. Here the CDR3 reads CASSKDSSNTGELFF. In nucleotides, the CDR3 is TGCGCCAGCAGCAAGGACAGCTCGAACACCGGGGAGCTGTTTTTT.

This clone was counted once. The gene calls are TRBV7-6 and TRBJ2-2; possible D gene TRBD2, 6 bases. The CDR3 totals 14 residues. Germline V CDR1 and CDR2: SGHVS, FNYEAQ. With 1 base removed from V and 6 bases from J, the gap between germline ends came to 9 bases. Written as DNA, the CDR3 is TGTGCCAGCAGCTTAGAGTGGGGGGCCGGGGAGCTGTTTTTT. Its translation: CASSLEWGAGELFF. The whole variable domain, filled in from reference TRBV7-6 and TRBJ2-2, reads GAGVSQSPRYKVTKRGQDVALRCDPISGHVSLYWYRQALGQGPEFLTYFNYEAQQDKSGLPNDRFSAERPEGSISTLTIQRTEQRDSAMYRCASSLEWGAGELFFGEGSRLTVL.

The chain links TRBV19 to TRBJ1-2; unclear D gene. CDR3 length: 13 amino acids. Germline loops: CDR1 LNHDA, CDR2 SQIVND (reference sequence). The ends were cut back, 5 bases at V and 8 bases at J, with 15 bases in the middle. DNA of the CDR3: TGTGCCAGTAGTTCCCTATCGGACTCCGGCTACACCTTC. This encodes CASSSLSDSGYTF. The full variable domain, with the rest looked up from reference TRBV19 and TRBJ1-2, is DGGITQSPKYLFRKEGQNVTLSCEQNLNHDAMYWYRQDPGQGLRLIYYSQIVNDFQKGDIAEGYSVSREKKESFPLTVTSAQKNPTAFYLCASSSLSDSGYTFGSGTRLTVV.

The chain uses TRBV30 and TRBJ1-4; no clear D gene. With 0 bases removed from V and 4 bases from J, the gap between germline ends came to 12 bases. Germline V gene sequence: CDR1 GTSNPN, CDR2 SVGIG (reference sequence). The CDR3 extends over 15 amino acids. CDR3 sequence reads: CAWSVPVIVNEKLFF. The CDR3 DNA follows: TGTGCCTGGAGTGTACCGGTCATCGTTAATGAAAAACTGTTTTTT.

V and J are TRBV6-4 and TRBJ1-2, with TRBD1 identical over 7 bases. V dropped 6 bases and J dropped 7; count of bases not matched to a gene: 11. CDR3 length: 14 amino acids. The germline gives CDR1 MRHNA, CDR2 SNTAGT. This CDR3 reads CASSQGTELGGYTF. In DNA form, the CDR3 reads TGTGCCAGCAGCCAGGGGACAGAACTTGGTGGCTACACCTTC.

This chain uses TRBV11-2 with TRBJ1-2; the match to TRBD1 covers 7 bases. The CDR3 length is 15 residues. Germline lookup yields CDR1 SGHAT and CDR2 FQNNGV. After removal of 5 bases from V and 5 bases from J, the junction contained 11 bases not matched to a gene. Here the CDR3 reads CASSIRQGVVYGYTF. The CDR3 DNA reads TGTGCCAGCAGCATTCGACAGGGAGTTGTTTATGGCTACACCTTC.

This clone was detected once. Here the CDR3 reads CASRGTGFLNTEAFF. As DNA, the CDR3 is TGTGCCAGCAGGGGAACAGGGTTTCTGAACACTGAAGCTTTCTTT. This chain connects TRBV28 to TRBJ1-1; D is possibly TRBD1 (6 bases). Germline V gives CDR1 MDHEN, CDR2 SYDVKM. The CDR3 is 15 residues long. V lost 6 bases and J 0 bases, leaving 14 bases between the germline ends.

The chain joins TRBV28 to TRBJ1-1; TRBD1 matches 11 bases. The CDR3 loop spans 14 amino acids. The germline V gene encodes CDR1 MDHEN and CDR2 SYDVKM. V gave up 3 bases and J gave up 4 bases; unmatched junction bases: 1. The CDR3 DNA sequence: TGTGCCAGCAGTTTCGGGACAGGGGGCACTGAAGCTTTCTTT. It yields the protein CASSFGTGGTEAFF.

The J gene is TRBJ1-2, the V gene TRBV7-8, with TRBD1 matching 10 bases. Germline-derived CDR1 and CDR2 are SGHVS and FQNEAQ. The CDR3 totals 15 residues. V was clipped by 1 base and J by 3 bases; unmatched bases: 2. The CDR3 nucleotides read TGTGCCAGCAGCTTAGGGACAGGGGGGGACTATGGCTACACCTTC. Amino acid sequence: CASSLGTGGDYGYTF.

This clone was seen many times. The CDR3 nucleotides read TGTGCCAGCAGCCAAGCGTCAGGGTTATCTACTGAAGCTTTCTTT. It yields the protein CASSQASGLSTEAFF. The chain recombines TRBV14 with TRBJ1-1, with TRBD1 as a possible D gene (5 bases). Between the trimmed V and J ends, which lost 1 base and 5 bases, there was a span of 14 bases. The CDR3 covers 15 residues. Germline values: CDR1 SGHDN, CDR2 FVKESK.

A few counts support this clone. J is TRBJ1-1 and V is TRBV6-1; the match to TRBD1 covers 8 bases. Germline V gene data show CDR1 as MNHNS and CDR2 as SASEGT. The length of the CDR3 is 15 residues. The V gene end was trimmed by 1 base and the J gene end by 8 bases; junction bases not matched to a gene: 9. CDR3 DNA: TGTGCCAGCAGTGAAGGGACAGGGAGTGTTCAAGAAGCTTTCTTT. Its translation is CASSEGTGSVQEAFF.

The V gene is TRBV7-2, the J gene TRBJ1-5; 7 nucleotides agree with TRBD1. Trimming at V came to 4 bases and at J to 3 bases, leaving 12 bases not matched to a gene. Germline CDR1 is SGHTA and CDR2 is FQGNSA. The CDR3 loop spans 17 amino acids. In DNA form, the CDR3 reads TGTGCCAGCAGCTCGCACGCGACAGGGATAAACAATCAGCCCCAGCATTTT. This sequence encodes CASSSHATGINNQPQHF.

As concerns this clone: One end of the junction is discordant with germline, which a read error may explain. J is TRBJ2-7 and V is TRBV5-8, with 12 bases lining up with TRBD1. Per germline, CDR1 SGHTS and CDR2 YDEGEE. This CDR3 is built from 15 residues. For the CDR3, the DNA is TGTGCCAGCAGCTGGGGGACAGGGGGCTCCAACGAGCAGTACTTC. Amino acids: CASSWGTGGSNEQYF.

The gene calls are TRBV18 and TRBJ1-1, with TRBD1 matching 10 bases. Germline V lookup: CDR1 KGHSH, CDR2 LQKENI. This CDR3 spans 15 amino acids. After removal of 5 bases from V and 2 bases from J, the junction contained 5 bases not matched to a gene. The CDR3 here is CASSSGQGVNTEAFF. CDR3 nucleotide sequence: TGTGCCAGCTCATCCGGACAGGGGGTAAACACTGAAGCTTTCTTT.

CDR3 residues: CASSLEGGPGQGAYRAFF. Here the CDR3 DNA reads TGTGCCAGCAGCTTGGAGGGGGGACCGGGACAGGGGGCCTATAGAGCTTTCTTT. This chain connects TRBV5-6 to TRBJ1-1; TRBD1 matches at 12 bases. CDR3 length: 18 residues. Trimming took 0 bases from V and 10 from J; bases not matched to a gene: 16. Germline V lookup: CDR1 SGHDT, CDR2 YYEEEE.

The chain has TRBV9 and TRBJ2-1, with 7 bases identical to TRBD1. The germline V gene encodes CDR1 SGDLS and CDR2 YYNGEE. The CDR3 loop spans 15 amino acids. The V and J ends lost 3 bases and 4 bases, in that order; junction bases with no gene match: 7. CDR3 residues: CASSGRDSSYNEQFF. DNA for the CDR3: TGTGCCAGCAGCGGCCGGGACAGCTCATACAATGAGCAGTTCTTC.

The genes are TRBV30 and TRBJ2-5, with 11 bases that match TRBD1. The J call may be in error: the DNA end matches TRBJ2-7 better. Germline V gene data show CDR1 as GTSNPN and CDR2 as SVGIG (reference sequence). The CDR3 is 12 amino acids. CDR3 nucleotide sequence: TGTGCCCAGGGACAGGGGGCCTACGAGCAGTACTTC. Encoded protein: CAQGQGAYEQYF.

The chain links TRBV29-1 to TRBJ1-2; D remains ambiguous. The CDR3 is 10 amino acids. Germline V CDR1 and CDR2: SQVTM, ANQGSEA. CDR3 nucleotide sequence: TGCGCGGGCGGAGACTATGGCTACACCTTC. Amino acids: CAGGDYGYTF.

The chain couples TRBV30 to TRBJ1-5, with D maybe TRBD1 (6 bases). V dropped 3 bases and J dropped 7 bases, with 16 bases sitting between them. The CDR3 length is 14 residues. Germline-derived CDR1 and CDR2 are GTSNPN and SVGIG (reference sequence). The CDR3 sequence: CAWSRWGGRQPQHF. Here the CDR3 DNA reads TGTGCCTGGAGCCGCTGGGGGGGCCGCCAGCCCCAGCATTTT. Looking up the rest from reference TRBV30 and TRBJ1-5 gives the full variable domain: SQTIHQWPATLVQPVGSPLSLECTVEGTSNPNLYWYRQAAGRGLQLLFYSVGIGQISSEVPQNLSASRPQDRQFILSSKKLLLSDSGFYLCAWSRWGGRQPQHFGDGTRLSIL.

The chain employs TRBV11-2 and TRBJ2-6, with no clear D. Per the germline V gene, CDR1 is SGHAT and CDR2 is FQNNGV. Trimming took off 5 bases at V and 0 bases at J, with 5 bases between the two ends. The CDR3 extends over 14 amino acids. The CDR3 coding sequence is TGTGCCAGCAGCCTTTACTCTGGGGCCAACGTCCTGACTTTC. Translated, it gives CASSLYSGANVLTF.

The chain combines TRBV4-1 with TRBJ1-5, with D perhaps matching TRBD1 (5 bases). CDR3 size: 15 residues. V gave up 0 bases and J gave up 0 bases, with 6 bases separating them. Germline lookup yields CDR1 MGHRA and CDR2 YSYEKL. CDR3 residues: CASSQDRVSNQPQHF. Written as DNA, the CDR3 is TGCGCCAGCAGCCAAGACAGGGTTAGCAATCAGCCCCAGCATTTT.